The entry below describes one T cell receptor (beta chain). Other nucleotide sequences from this sample produce the same CDR3. PCR was performed using 60 Vbeta and 13 Jbeta primers. Some clones are missing from TCRdb's copy, which holds only in-frame ones; the method was immunoSEQ multiplex PCR. This specimen shows about 210,000 clones; the ten leading clones hold approximately 1%. This sample was included in a study of cytomegalovirus exposure and HLA in healthy donors. As for the study in general: An earlier analysis found fewer than 140 million unique TCR beta sequences from about 190 million T cells.

The trim removed 5 bases at V and 1 base at J, leaving 4 bases unmatched. In germline, CDR1 is MDHEN, CDR2 SYDVKM. The CDR3 spans 14 residues. Sequences were obtained from PBMCs. The receptor comes from a woman aged 30 to 39 in good health and CMV-seropositive. The V gene is TRBV28, the J gene TRBJ2-7, with 8 positions matching TRBD1. The CDR3 loop is CASSLTGGSYEQYF. The CDR3 region has the DNA TGTGCCAGCAGTCTAACAGGGGGTTCCTACGAGCAGTACTTC.